This T cell receptor beta chain was identified in a study of blood T cell repertoires in COVID-19. As for the study in general: PBMCs, B-cell-depleted T cells, or T cells provided the cDNA or gDNA that made up the material.

V shed 7 bases and J shed 4 bases, with 15 bases lying between them. CDR1 LNHDA and CDR2 SQIVND come from the germline V gene (reference sequence). This CDR3 contains 14 residues. Authors' methods: Estimates of nucleated cell counts were drawn from the amplification of reference gene primers. TCRdb keeps only in-frame clones here, not all; method: immunoSEQ multiplex PCR. V and J calls and clone size are those listed in that table; D and trimming were worked out from the DNA. The sample holds around 100,000 clones, approximately 69% seen once. This clonotype was obtained from an older man with acute or convalescent COVID-19. Sequencing input: peripheral blood. The chain links TRBV19 to TRBJ2-3; D possibly corresponds to TRBD2 (7 bases). CDR3 nucleotide sequence: TGTGCCAGTAACCTAGGGGGAGGGTCAGATACGCAGTATTTT. As protein: CASNLGGGSDTQYF.